This TCR beta chain originates from a study of blood T cells in healthy people across ages. A J-beta primer mix and a sample-barcoded 5' primer were used in a second PCR of about 7 to 12 cycles. Each CDR3 protein is one row after TCRdb ran MiXCR on the 5' RACE reads. This sample has about 570,000 distinct CDR3 sequences, with 27% found just once. The J segment lost 2 bases and the V segment lost 6 bases, leaving 6 bases of the junction unmatched. The CDR3 covers 15 residues. CDR1 and CDR2 from the germline V gene are KGHSH and LQKENI. The receptor's source is a woman between 70 and 85 years old in good health. Sequenced sample: blood. The V call is TRBV18, the J call TRBJ1-5, with 8 bases identical to TRBD1. This CDR3 reads CASSETGVRNQPQHF. DNA for the CDR3: TGTGCCAGCTCGGAGACAGGGGTTCGCAATCAGCCCCAGCATTTT.